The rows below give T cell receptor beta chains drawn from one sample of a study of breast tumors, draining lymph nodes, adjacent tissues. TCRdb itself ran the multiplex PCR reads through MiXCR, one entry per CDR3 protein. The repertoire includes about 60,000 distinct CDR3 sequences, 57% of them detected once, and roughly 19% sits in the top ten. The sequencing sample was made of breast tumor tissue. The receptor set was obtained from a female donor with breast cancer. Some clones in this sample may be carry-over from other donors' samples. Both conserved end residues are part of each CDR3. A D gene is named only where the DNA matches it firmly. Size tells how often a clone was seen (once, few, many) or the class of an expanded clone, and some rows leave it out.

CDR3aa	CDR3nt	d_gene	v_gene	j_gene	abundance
CASSYSVPRTLNTEAFF	TGTGCCAGCAGTTACTCGGTGCCCCGTACCTTGAACACTGAAGCTTTCTTT	.	TRBV6-2/TRBV6-3	TRBJ1-1	.
CASSSPRVVSGVQHEQFF	TGTGCCAGTAGTTCCCCCAGGGTCGTTAGCGGGGTACAGCATGAGCAGTTCTTC	TRBD2	TRBV19	TRBJ2-1	.
CSARPPGDYAQYF	TGCAGTGCTAGACCCCCGGGGGATTACGCGCAGTACTTC	.	TRBV20-1	TRBJ2-7	.
CASSAAGNEKLFF	TGTGCCAGCAGTGCAGCTGGTAATGAAAAACTGTTTTTT	.	TRBV2	TRBJ1-4	.
CASSLEFLGQGAGYTGELFF	TGTGCCAGCAGCTTGGAATTTTTGGGACAGGGGGCAGGCTACACCGGGGAGCTGTTTTTT	TRBD1	TRBV5-5	TRBJ2-2	.
CATRREPGQGAGYTF	TGTGCCACCAGGCGAGAACCGGGACAGGGGGCAGGCTACACCTTC	TRBD1	TRBV24-1	TRBJ1-2	.
CATSRDFAYQETQYF	TGTGCCACCAGCAGAGATTTTGCGTACCAAGAGACCCAGTACTTC	.	TRBV15	TRBJ2-5	many
CSARDRTAPETQYF	TGCAGTGCTAGAGATAGGACTGCCCCAGAGACCCAGTACTTC	.	TRBV20-1	TRBJ2-5	many
CASSHGAAVAGCETQYF	TGTGCCAGCAGCCATGGGGCGGCGGTAGCGGGATGCGAGACCCAGTACTTC	.	TRBV12-1	TRBJ2-5	medium-sized
CASSPGPSSDTQYF	TGTGCCAGCAGCCCGGGACCCTCCTCAGATACGCAGTATTTT	.	TRBV4-2	TRBJ2-3	many
CASSQELPVLGEQYF	TGCGCCAGCAGCCAGGAGCTACCCGTCTTGGGGGAGCAGTACTTC	.	TRBV7-2	TRBJ2-7	.